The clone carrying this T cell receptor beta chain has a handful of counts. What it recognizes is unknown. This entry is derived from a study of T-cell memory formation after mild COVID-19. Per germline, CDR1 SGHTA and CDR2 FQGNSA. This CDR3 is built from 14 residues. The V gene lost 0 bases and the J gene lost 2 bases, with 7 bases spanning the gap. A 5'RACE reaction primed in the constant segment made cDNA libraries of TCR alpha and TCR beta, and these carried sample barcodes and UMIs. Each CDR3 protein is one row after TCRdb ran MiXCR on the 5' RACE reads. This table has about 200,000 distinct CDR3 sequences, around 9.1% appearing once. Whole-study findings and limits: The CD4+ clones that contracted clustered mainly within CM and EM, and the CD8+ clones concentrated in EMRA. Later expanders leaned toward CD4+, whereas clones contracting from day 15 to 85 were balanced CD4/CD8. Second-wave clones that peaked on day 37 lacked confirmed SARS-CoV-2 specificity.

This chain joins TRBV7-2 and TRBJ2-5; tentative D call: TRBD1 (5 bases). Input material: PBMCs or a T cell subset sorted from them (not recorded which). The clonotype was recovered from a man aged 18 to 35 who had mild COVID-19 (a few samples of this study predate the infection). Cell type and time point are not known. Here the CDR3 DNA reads TGTGCCAGCAGCTTAGCGAGACAGCAAGAGACCCAGTACTTC. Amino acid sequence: CASSLARQQETQYF.